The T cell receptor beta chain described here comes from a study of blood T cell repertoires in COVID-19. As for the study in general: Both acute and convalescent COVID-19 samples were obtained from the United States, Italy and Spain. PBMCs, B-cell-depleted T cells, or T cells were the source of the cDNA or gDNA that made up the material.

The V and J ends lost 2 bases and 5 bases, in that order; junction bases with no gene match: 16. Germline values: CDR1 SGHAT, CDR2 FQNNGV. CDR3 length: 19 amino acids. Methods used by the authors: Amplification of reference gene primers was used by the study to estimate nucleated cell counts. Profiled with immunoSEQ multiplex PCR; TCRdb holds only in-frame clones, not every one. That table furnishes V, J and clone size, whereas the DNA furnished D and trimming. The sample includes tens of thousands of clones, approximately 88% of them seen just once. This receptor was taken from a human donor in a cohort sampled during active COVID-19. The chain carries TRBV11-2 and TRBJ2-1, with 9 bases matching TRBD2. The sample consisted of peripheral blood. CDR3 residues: CASSLSQWLASGANNEQFF. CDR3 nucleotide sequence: TGTGCCAGCAGCTTATCACAATGGTTGGCTAGCGGGGCAAACAATGAGCAGTTCTTC.